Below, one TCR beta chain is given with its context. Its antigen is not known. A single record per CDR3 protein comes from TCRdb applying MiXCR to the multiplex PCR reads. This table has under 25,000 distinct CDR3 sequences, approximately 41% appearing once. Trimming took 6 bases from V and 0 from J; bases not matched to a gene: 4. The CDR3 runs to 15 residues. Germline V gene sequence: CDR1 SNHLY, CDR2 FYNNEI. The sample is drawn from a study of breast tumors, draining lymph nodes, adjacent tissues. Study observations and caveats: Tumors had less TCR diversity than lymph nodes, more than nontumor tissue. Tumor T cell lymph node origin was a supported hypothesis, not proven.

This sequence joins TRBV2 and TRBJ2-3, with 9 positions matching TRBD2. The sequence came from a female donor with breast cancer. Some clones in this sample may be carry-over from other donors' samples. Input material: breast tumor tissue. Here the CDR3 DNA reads TGTGCCAGCAGAGGGGGACTAGCCAGCACAGATACGCAGTATTTT. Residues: CASRGGLASTDTQYF.